This T cell receptor beta chain was retrieved from a study of cytomegalovirus exposure and HLA in healthy donors. The wider study: Approximately 85 million unique TCRs from HLA-typed donors were held in an early data release.

Study-wide results and limits: It was assumed in the presence/absence analyses that sequencing depth was roughly uniform across donors. Per published accounts, TCR beta sequences correctly predicted the HLA-A and HLA-B alleles of most subjects. Later on, an analysis tied approximately 17,000 TCR beta sequences to HLA alleles at 0.05 false discovery rate.

Turning to this clone: The antigen remains unidentified.

PCR involved 60 Vbeta and 13 Jbeta primers. Method: immunoSEQ multiplex PCR; TCRdb's copy keeps in-frame clones and lacks some. The repertoire holds around 160,000 clones, with roughly four fifths as singletons. Germline V CDR1 and CDR2: SQVTM, ANQGSEA. The CDR3 contains 14 residues. V gave up 4 bases and J gave up 1 base, with 11 bases separating them. The chain recombines TRBV29-1 with TRBJ2-1; D might be TRBD2 (5 bases). Sequences were obtained from PBMCs. The TCR sequence derives from a man aged 40-49 years in good health and CMV-seropositive. As DNA, the CDR3 is TGCAGCGTTGGGGAGTCAAATTCCTACAATGAGCAGTTCTTC. It yields the protein CSVGESNSYNEQFF.